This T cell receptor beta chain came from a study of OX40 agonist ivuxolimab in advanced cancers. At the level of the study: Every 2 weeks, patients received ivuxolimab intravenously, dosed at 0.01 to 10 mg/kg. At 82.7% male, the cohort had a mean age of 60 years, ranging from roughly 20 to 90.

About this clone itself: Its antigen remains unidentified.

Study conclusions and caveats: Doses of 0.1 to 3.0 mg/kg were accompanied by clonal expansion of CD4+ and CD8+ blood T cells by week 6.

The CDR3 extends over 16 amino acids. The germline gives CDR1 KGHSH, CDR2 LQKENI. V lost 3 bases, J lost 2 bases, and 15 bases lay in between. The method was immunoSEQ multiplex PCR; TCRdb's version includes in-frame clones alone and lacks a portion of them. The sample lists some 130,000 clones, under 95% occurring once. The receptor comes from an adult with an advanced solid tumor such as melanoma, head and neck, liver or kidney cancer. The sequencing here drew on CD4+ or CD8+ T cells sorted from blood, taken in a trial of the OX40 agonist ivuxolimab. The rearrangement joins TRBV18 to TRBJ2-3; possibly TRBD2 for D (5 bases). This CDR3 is CASSPNGKGSTDTQYF. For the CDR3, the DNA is TGTGCCAGCTCACCGAACGGGAAGGGATCCACAGATACGCAGTATTTT. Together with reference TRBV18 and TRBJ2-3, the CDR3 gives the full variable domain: NAGVMQNPRHLVRRRGQEARLRCSPMKGHSHVYWYRQLPEEGLKFMVYLQKENIIDESGMPKERFSAEFPKEGPSILRIQQVVRGDSAAYFCASSPNGKGSTDTQYFGPGTRLTVL.